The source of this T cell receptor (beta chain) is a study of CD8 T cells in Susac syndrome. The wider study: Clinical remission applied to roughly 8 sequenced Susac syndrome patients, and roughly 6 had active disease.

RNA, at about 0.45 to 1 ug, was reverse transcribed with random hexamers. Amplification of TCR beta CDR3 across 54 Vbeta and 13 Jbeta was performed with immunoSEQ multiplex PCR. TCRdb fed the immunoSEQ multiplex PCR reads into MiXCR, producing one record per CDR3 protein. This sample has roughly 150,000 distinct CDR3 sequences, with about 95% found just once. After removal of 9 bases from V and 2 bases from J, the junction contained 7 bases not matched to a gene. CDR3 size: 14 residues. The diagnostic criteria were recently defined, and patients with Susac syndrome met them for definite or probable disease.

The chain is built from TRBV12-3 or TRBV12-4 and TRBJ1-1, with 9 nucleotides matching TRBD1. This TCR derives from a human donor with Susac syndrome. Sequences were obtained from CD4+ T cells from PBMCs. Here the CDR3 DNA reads TGTGCCAGTAGTAGGGACAGGGTAAACACTGAAGCTTTCTTT. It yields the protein CASSRDRVNTEAFF.